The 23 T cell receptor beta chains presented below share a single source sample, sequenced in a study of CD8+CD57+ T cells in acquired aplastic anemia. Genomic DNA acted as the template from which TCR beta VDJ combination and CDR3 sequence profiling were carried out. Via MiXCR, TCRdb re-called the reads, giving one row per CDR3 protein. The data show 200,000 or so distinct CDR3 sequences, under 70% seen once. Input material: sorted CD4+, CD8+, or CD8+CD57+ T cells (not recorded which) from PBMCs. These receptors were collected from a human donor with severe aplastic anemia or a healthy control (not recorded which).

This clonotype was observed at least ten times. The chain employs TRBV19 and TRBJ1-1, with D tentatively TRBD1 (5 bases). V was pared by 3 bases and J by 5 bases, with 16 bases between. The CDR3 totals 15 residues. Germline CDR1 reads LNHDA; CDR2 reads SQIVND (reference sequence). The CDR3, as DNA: TGTGCCAGTAGTATCAGAGGGCAGGGTGATACTGAAGCTTTCTTT. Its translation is CASSIRGQGDTEAFF.

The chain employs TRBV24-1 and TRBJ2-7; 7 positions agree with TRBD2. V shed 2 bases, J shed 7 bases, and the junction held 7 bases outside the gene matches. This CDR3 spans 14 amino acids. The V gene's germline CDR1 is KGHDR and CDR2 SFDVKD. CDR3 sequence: CATSDSGTTREQYF. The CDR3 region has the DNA TGTGCCACCAGTGATTCCGGGACTACCCGAGAGCAGTACTTC.

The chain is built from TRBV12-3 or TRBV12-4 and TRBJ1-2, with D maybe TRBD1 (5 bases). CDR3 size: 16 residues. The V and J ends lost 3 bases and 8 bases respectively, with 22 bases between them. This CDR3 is CASSFGVVTGQPGYTF. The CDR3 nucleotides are TGTGCCAGCAGTTTCGGGGTGGTTACCGGACAACCAGGCTACACCTTC.

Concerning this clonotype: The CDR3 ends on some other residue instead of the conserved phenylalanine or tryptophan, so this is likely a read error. The CDR3 reads CASSDTGTDTQYS. The DNA for the CDR3 is TGTGCCAGTAGCGACACAGGGACAGATACGCAGTATTCT. The V gene is TRBV19, the J gene TRBJ2-3; tentative D call: TRBD1 (6 bases). Trimming cost V 6 bases and J 3 bases, with 10 bases left between them. This CDR3 has 13 residues. Looked up from germline, CDR1 is LNHDA and CDR2 is SQIVND (reference sequence).

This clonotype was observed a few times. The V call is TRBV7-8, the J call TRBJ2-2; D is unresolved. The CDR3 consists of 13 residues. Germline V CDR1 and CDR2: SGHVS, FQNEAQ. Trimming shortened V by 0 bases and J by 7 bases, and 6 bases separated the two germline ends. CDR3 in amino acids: CASSLASDGELFF. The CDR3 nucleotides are TGTGCCAGCAGCTTAGCGAGCGACGGGGAGCTGTTTTTT.

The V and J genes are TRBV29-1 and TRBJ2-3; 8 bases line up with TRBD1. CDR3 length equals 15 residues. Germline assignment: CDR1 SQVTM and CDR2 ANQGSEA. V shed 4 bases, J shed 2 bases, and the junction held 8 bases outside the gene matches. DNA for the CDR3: TGCAGCGTTGGGGGACAGGCTACCAACACAGATACGCAGTATTTT. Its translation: CSVGGQATNTDTQYF.

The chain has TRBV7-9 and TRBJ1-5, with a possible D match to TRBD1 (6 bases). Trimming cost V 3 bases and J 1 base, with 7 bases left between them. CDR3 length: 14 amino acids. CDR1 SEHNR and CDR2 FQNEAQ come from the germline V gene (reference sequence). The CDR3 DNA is TGTGCCAGCAGCTTCACAGGGAGCAATCAGCCCCAGCATTTT. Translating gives CASSFTGSNQPQHF.

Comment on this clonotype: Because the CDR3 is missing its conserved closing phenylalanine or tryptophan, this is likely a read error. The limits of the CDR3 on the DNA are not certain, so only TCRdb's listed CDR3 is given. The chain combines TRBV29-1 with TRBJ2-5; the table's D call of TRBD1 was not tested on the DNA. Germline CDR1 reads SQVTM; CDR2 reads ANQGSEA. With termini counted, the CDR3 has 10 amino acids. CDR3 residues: CSVVVGELPP.

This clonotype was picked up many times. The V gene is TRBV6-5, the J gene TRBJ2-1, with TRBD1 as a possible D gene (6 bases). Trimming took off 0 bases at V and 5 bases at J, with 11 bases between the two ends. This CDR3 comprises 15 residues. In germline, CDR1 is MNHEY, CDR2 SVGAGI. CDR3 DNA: TGTGCCAGCAGTTACTCGCAGGGGCACCACAATGAGCAGTTCTTC. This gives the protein CASSYSQGHHNEQFF.

The CDR3 region has the DNA TGTGCCAGCAAACTAGACAGCCATAATTCACCCCTCCACTTT. It translates to CASKLDSHNSPLHF. This chain connects TRBV2 to TRBJ1-6; D is possibly TRBD1 (5 bases). The V end lost 7 bases, the J end lost 5 bases, and 12 bases lay between the germline ends. Germline CDR1 and CDR2: SNHLY and FYNNEI. The CDR3 spans 14 residues.

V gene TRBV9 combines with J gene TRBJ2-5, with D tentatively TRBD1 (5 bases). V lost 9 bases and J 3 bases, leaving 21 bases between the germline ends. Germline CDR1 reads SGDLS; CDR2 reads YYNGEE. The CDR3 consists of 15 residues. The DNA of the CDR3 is TGTGCCACCCCGCTAAGTGTGGGGCCGAAAGAGACCCAGTACTTC. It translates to CATPLSVGPKETQYF.

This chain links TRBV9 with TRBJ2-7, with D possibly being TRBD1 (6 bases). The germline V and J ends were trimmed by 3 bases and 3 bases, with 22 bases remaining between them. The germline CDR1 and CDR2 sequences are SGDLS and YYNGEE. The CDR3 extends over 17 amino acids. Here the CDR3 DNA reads TGTGCCAGCAGCGCTGACGTAAGTTGGACAGCGGACTACGAGCAGTACTTC. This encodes CASSADVSWTADYEQYF.

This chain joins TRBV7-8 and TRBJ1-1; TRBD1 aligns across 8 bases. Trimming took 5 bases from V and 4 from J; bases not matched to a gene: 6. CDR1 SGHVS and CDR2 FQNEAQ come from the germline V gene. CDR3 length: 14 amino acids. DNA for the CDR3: TGTGCCAGCAGCCCGGGTGACAGGGGCACTGAAGCTTTCTTT. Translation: CASSPGDRGTEAFF.

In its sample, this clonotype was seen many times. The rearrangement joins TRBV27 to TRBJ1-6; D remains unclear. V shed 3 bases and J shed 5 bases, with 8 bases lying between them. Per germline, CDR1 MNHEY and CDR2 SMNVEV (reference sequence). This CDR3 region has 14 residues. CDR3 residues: CASSFGIHNSPLHF. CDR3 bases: TGTGCCAGCAGTTTCGGAATCCATAATTCACCCCTCCACTTT.

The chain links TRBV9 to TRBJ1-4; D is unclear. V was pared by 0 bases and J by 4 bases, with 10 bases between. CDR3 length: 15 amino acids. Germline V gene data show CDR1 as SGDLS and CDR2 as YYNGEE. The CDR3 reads CASSVEAAFNEKLFF. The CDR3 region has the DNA TGTGCCAGCAGCGTAGAGGCGGCCTTTAATGAAAAACTGTTTTTT.

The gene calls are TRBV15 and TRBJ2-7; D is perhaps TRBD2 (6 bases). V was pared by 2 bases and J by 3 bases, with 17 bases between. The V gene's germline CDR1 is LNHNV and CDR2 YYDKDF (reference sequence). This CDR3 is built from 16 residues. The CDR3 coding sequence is TGTGCCACCAGCAGACTCCTGACTAGATCCGACTACGAGCAGTACTTC. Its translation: CATSRLLTRSDYEQYF.

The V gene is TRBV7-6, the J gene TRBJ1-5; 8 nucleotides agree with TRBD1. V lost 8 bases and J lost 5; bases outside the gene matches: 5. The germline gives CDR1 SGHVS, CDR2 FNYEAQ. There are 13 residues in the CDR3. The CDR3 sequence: CASAGQEDQPQHF. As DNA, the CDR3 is TGTGCCAGCGCGGGACAGGAGGATCAGCCCCAGCATTTT.

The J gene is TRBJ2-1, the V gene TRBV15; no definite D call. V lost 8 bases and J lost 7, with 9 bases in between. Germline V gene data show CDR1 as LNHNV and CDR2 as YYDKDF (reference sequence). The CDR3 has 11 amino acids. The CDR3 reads CATGRANEQFF. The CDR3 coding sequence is TGTGCCACCGGTAGGGCTAATGAGCAGTTCTTC. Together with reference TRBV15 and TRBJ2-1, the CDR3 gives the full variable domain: DAMVIQNPRYQVTQFGKPVTLSCSQTLNHNVMYWYQQKSSQAPKLLFHYYDKDFNNEADTPDNFQSRRPNTSFCFLDIRSPGLGDTAMYLCATGRANEQFFGPGTRLTVL.

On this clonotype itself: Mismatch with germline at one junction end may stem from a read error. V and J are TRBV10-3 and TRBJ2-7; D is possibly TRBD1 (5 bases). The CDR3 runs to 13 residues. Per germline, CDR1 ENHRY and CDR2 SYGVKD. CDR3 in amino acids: CAISVTDIYERYF. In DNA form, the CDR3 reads TGTGCCATCAGTGTGACGGACATCTACGAGCGGTACTTC.

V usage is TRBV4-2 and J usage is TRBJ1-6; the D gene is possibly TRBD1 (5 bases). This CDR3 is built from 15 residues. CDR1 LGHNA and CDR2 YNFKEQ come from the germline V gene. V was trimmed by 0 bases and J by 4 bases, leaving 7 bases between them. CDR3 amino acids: CASSQDPGYNSPLHF. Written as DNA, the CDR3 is TGTGCCAGCAGCCAAGATCCAGGGTATAATTCACCCCTCCACTTT.

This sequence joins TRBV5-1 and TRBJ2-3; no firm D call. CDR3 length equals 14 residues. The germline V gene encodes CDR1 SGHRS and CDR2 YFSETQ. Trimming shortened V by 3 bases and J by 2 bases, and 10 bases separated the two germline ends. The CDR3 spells CASSSGPFTDTQYF. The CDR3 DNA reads TGCGCCAGCAGCTCCGGACCATTCACAGATACGCAGTATTTT.

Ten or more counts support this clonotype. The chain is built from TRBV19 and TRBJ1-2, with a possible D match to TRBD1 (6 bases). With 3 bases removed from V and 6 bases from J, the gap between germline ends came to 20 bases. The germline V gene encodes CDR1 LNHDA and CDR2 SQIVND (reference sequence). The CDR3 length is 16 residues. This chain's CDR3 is CASSILGQSLGDGYTF. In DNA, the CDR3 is TGTGCCAGTAGTATCCTTGGACAGTCTCTTGGGGATGGCTACACCTTC.

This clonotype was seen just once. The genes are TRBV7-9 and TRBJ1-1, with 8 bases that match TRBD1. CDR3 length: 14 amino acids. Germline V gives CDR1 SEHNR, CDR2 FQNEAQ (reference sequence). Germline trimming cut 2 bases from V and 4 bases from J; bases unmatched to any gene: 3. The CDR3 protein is CASSLRTGITEAFF. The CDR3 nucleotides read TGTGCCAGCAGCTTACGGACAGGGATCACTGAAGCTTTCTTT.